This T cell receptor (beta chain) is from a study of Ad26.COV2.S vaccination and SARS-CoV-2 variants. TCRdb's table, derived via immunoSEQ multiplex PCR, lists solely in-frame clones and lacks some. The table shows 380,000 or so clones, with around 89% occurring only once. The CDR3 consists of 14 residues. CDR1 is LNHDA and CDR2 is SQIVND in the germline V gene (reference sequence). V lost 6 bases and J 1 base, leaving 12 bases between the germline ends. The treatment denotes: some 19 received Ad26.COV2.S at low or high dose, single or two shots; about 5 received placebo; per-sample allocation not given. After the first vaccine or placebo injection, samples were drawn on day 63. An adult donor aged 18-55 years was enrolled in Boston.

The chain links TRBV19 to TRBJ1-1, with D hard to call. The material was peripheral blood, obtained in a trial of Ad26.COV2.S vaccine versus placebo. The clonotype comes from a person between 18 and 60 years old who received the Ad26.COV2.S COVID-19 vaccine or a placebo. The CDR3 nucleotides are TGTGCCAGTAGAGTCCCGGGAACGAACACTGAAGCTTTCTTT. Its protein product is CASRVPGTNTEAFF.